This paragraph reports one TCR beta chain. This sample stems from a study of molecular identifiers for immune sequencing clone quantification. Study at large: Replicate RNA came from around 18,000 or 91,000 naive CD8 cells and was split five ways, and four parts were sequenced.

Bulk TCR libraries used previously described methods and listed TCR primers. Using its own MiXCR run on the PCR reads, TCRdb lists one record per CDR3 protein. Of 600,000 to 650,000 distinct CDR3 sequences in the sample, just under 20% were seen once. This CDR3 has 13 amino acids. Deletions cut 0 bases from V and 10 bases from J, with 11 bases between. Germline V gene lookup returns CDR1 SGDLS and CDR2 YYNGEE. CD8+CD4-CCR7+CD45RA+ sorting gave the naive CD8 T cells. The rearrangement uses TRBV9 and TRBJ2-1, with D perhaps matching TRBD2 (5 bases). The receptor was isolated from a human donor in good health. Some libraries in this study had Jurkat cell RNA spiked in. Sequenced sample: naive CD8+ T cells from blood, with Jurkat cell RNA spiked in. Indicated subset: FACS-sorted CD8+CD4-CCR7+CD45RA+ naive T cells. This CDR3 is CASSVVTVAEQFF. The CDR3 DNA is TGTGCCAGCAGCGTAGTTACGGTAGCGGAGCAGTTCTTC. Full variable domain (missing parts from reference TRBV9 and TRBJ2-1): DSGVTQTPKHLITATGQRVTLRCSPRSGDLSVYWYQQSLDQGLQFLIQYYNGEERAKGNILERFSAQQFPDLHSELNLSSLELGDSALYFCASSVVTVAEQFFGPGTRLTVL.